This T cell receptor beta chain was captured by sequencing in a study of somatic mutations in cytotoxic T cells in rheumatoid arthritis. Study-level background: Blood samples of roughly 28 ml were drawn from patients (in EDTA) right after diagnosis and before any treatment. The study's findings and limits: A slight TRBV07 underrepresentation in rheumatoid arthritis patients was reported without multiple-comparison adjustment. CD8+ clonality increased with age in rheumatoid arthritis patients but not in healthy controls.

TCRdb's copy holds only in-frame clones and misses some; the assay was immunoSEQ multiplex PCR. The repertoire holds approximately 14,000 clones, roughly three quarters seen once, with less than 9.5% in the top ten. With 4 bases clipped from V and 5 bases from J, the junction kept 8 bases outside the gene matches. This CDR3 region has 14 residues. CDR1 and CDR2 (germline): SGDLS, YYNGEE. Positive magnetic bead selection separated CD4+ and CD8+ cells, and flow cytometry confirmed purity. Note on this clone: What it binds is unknown.

The V gene is TRBV9, the J gene TRBJ1-1; 7 nucleotides line up with TRBD1. This TCR came from an adult with rheumatoid arthritis. The sequenced sample was CD8+ T cells sorted from blood. CDR3 residues: CASSLRTGETEAFF. In DNA form, the CDR3 reads TGTGCCAGCAGCCTTCGGACAGGTGAGACTGAAGCTTTCTTT.